This T cell receptor (beta chain) was sequenced during a study of blood T cells in healthy people across ages. Background on the study: About one barcoded beta molecule per two T cells came from capture by template switching. General study results and limits: Total diversity from one million sequenced T cells was likely underestimated.

The CDR3 is 16 residues long. Germline assignment: CDR1 MNHEY and CDR2 SMNVEV (reference sequence). V gave up 7 bases and J gave up 2 bases; unmatched junction bases: 10. This clonotype was detected a few times. The antigen is undetermined. Combining a sample-barcoded 5' primer with a J-beta primer mix, a second PCR ran for roughly 6 to 12 cycles. Carrying 12 random nucleotides, a template-switch adaptor labeled each individual cDNA molecule. Paired-end reads containing CDR3 totaled no fewer than 2.5 million for each sample. TCRdb re-derived calls from the 5' RACE reads in MiXCR, one entry per CDR3 protein. The sample contains roughly 1,500,000 distinct CDR3 sequences, approximately 42% of which appear only once.

J is TRBJ2-1 and V is TRBV27; the match to TRBD2 covers 8 bases. The clonotype comes from a woman between 18 and 29 years old in good health. The sample comprised blood. In nucleotides, the CDR3 is TGTGCCAGCACCGTGATAGCGGGGATCCCCTACAATGAGCAGTTCTTC. Protein product: CASTVIAGIPYNEQFF.